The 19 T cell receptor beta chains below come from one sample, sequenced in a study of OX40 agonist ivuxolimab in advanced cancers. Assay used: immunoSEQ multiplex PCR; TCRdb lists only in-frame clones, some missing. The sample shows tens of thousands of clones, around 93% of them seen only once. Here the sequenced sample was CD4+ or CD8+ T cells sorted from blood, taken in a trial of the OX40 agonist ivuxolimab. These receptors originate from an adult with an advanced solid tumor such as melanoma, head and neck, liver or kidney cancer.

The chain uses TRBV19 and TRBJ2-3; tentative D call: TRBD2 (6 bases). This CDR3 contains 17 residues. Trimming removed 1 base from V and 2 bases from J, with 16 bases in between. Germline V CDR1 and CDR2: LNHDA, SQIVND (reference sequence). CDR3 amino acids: CASSIGRWRGNTDTQYF. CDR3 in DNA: TGTGCCAGTAGTATAGGTCGTTGGCGGGGCAACACAGATACGCAGTATTTT.

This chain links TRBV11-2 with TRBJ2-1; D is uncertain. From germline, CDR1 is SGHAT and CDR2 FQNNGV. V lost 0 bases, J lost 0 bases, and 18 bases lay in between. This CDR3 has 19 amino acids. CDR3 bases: TGTGCCAGCAGCTTAGATTTATCTATTGGCGTCGGCTCCTACAATGAGCAGTTCTTC. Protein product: CASSLDLSIGVGSYNEQFF.

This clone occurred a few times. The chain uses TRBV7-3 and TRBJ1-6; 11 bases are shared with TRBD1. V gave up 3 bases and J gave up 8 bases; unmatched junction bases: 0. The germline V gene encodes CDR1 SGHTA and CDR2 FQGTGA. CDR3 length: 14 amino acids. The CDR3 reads CASSLGQGDSPLHF. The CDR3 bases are TGTGCCAGCAGCTTGGGACAGGGGGATTCACCCCTCCACTTT.

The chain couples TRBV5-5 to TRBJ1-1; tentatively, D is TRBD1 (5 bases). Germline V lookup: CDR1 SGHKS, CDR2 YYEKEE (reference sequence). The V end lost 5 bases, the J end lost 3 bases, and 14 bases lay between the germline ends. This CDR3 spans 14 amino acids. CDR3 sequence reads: CASRLLPGDTEAFF. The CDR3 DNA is TGTGCCAGCAGACTTCTTCCGGGGGACACTGAAGCTTTCTTT. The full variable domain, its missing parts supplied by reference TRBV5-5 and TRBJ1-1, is DAGVTQSPTHLIKTRGQQVTLRCSPISGHKSVSWYQQVLGQGPQFIFQYYEKEERGRGNFPDRFSARQFPNYSSELNVNALLLGDSALYLCASRLLPGDTEAFFGQGTRLTVV.

CDR3 region: CASSRDRGIANYGYTF. DNA of the CDR3: TGTGCCAGCAGCCGGGACAGAGGAATAGCTAACTATGGCTACACCTTC. This rearrangement joins TRBV14 to TRBJ1-2; 7 nucleotides match TRBD1. Germline V gene data show CDR1 as SGHDN and CDR2 as FVKESK. Trimming took 4 bases from V and 0 from J; bases not matched to a gene: 8. This CDR3 contains 16 residues.

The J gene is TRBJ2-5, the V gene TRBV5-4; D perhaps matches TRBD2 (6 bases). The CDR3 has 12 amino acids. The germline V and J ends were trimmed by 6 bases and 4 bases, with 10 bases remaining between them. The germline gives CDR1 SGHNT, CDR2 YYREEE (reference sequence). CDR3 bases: TGTGCCAGCAAGAGTAGCGGAGAGACCCAGTACTTC. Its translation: CASKSSGETQYF. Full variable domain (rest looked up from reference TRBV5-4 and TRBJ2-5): ETGVTQSPTHLIKTRGQQVTLRCSSQSGHNTVSWYQQALGQGPQFIFQYYREEENGRGNFPPRFSGLQFPNYSSELNVNALELDDSALYLCASKSSGETQYFGPGTRLLVL.

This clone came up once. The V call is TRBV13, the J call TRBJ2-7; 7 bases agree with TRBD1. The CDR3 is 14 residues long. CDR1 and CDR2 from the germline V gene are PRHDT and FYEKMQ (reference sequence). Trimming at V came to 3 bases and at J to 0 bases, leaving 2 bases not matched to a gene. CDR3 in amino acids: CASSFGTVSYEQYF. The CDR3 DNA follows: TGTGCCAGCAGCTTCGGGACAGTCTCCTACGAGCAGTACTTC. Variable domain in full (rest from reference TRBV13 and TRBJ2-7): AAGVIQSPRHLIKEKRETATLKCYPIPRHDTVYWYQQGPGQDPQFLISFYEKMQSDKGSIPDRFSAQQFSDYHSELNMSSLELGDSALYFCASSFGTVSYEQYFGPGTRLTVT.

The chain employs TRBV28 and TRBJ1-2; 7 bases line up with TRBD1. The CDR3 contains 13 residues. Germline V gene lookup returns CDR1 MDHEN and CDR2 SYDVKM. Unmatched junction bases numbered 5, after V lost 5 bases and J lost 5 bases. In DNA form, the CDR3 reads TGTGCCAGCAGTAGACAGGGTAGATATGGCTACACCTTC. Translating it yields CASSRQGRYGYTF.

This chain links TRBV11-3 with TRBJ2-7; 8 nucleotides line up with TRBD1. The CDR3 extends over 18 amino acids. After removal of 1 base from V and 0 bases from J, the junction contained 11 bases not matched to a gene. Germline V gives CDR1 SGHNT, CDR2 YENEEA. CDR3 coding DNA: TGTGCCAGCAGCTTAGTCTTGACAGGGGATAGGAGCTCCTACGAGCAGTACTTC. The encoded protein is CASSLVLTGDRSSYEQYF. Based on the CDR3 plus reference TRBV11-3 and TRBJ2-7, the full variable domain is EAGVVQSPRYKIIEKKQPVAFWCNPISGHNTLYWYLQNLGQGPELLIRYENEEAVDDSQLPKDRFSAERLKGVDSTLKIQPAELGDSAVYLCASSLVLTGDRSSYEQYFGPGTRLTVT.

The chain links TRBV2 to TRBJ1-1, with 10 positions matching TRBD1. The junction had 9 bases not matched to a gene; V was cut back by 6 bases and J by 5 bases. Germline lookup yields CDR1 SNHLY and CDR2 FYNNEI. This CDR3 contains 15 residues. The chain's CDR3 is CASSVMGQGITEAFF. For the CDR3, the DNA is TGTGCCAGCAGCGTTATGGGACAGGGGATAACTGAAGCTTTCTTT.

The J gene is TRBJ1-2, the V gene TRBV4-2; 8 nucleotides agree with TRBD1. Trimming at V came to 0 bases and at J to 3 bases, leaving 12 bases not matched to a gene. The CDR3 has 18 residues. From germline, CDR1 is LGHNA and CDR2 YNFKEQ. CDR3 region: CASSQEKWGDRIYYGYTF. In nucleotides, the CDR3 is TGTGCCAGCAGCCAAGAAAAATGGGGGGACAGGATCTACTATGGCTACACCTTC.

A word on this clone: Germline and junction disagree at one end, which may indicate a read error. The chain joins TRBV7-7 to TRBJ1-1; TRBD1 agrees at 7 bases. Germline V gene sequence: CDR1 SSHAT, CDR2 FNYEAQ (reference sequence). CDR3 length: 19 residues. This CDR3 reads CASSLTDRPPEDMNTEAFF. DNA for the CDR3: TGTGCTAGCAGCTTGACGGACAGGCCACCCGAAGACATGAACACTGAAGCTTTCTTT.

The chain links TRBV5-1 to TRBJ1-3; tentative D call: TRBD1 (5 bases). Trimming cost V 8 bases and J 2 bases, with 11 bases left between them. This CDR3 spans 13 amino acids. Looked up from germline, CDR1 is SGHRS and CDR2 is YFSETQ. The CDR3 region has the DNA TGCGCCAGTAGAGACAGTGCTGGAAACACCATATATTTT. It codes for CASRDSAGNTIYF.

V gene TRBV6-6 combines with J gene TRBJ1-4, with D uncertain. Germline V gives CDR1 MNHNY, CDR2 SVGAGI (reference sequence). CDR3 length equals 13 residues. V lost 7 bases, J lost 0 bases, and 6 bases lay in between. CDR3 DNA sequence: TGTGCCAGCAAGGCGGCAACTAATGAAAAACTGTTTTTT. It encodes CASKAATNEKLFF.

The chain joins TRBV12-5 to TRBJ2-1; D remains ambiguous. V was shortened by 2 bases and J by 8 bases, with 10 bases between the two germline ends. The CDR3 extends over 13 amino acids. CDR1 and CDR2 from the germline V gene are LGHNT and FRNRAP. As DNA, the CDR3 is TGTGCTAGTGGTTTGAACCCGATGGATGAGCAGTTCTTC. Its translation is CASGLNPMDEQFF.

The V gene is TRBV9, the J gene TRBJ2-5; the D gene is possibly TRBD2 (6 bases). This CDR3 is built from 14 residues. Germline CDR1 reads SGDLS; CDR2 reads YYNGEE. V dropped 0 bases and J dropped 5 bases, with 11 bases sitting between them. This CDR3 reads CASSVGGDLETQYF. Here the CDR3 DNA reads TGTGCCAGCAGCGTAGGGGGGGACCTGGAGACCCAGTACTTC. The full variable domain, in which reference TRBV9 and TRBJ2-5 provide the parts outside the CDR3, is DSGVTQTPKHLITATGQRVTLRCSPRSGDLSVYWYQQSLDQGLQFLIQYYNGEERAKGNILERFSAQQFPDLHSELNLSSLELGDSALYFCASSVGGDLETQYFGPGTRLLVL.

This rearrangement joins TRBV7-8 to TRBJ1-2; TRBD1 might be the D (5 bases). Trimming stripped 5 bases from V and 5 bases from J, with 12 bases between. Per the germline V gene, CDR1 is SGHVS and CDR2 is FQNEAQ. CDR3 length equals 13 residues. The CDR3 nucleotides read TGTGCCAGCAGCCCTCAAAGGGGATATGGCTACACCTTC. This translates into CASSPQRGYGYTF.

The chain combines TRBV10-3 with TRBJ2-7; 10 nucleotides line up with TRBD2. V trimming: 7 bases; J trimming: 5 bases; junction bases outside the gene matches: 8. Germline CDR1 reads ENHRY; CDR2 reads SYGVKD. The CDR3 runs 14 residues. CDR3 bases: TGTGCCATCAAAAGCGGGGGGGCCGTAGACGAGCAGTACTTC. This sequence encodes CAIKSGGAVDEQYF.

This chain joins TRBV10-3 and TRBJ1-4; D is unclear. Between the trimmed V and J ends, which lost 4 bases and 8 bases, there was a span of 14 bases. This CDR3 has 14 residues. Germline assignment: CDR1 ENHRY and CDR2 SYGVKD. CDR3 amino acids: CAISGPDGKEKLFF. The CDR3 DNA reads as TGTGCCATCAGTGGGCCCGACGGAAAGGAAAAACTGTTTTTT.